These T cell receptor beta chains were read from a single sample in a study of blood T cell repertoires in COVID-19. Some clones are missing from TCRdb's copy, which holds only in-frame ones; the method was immunoSEQ multiplex PCR. The sample contains 70,000 to 80,000 clones, approximately 80% of which appear only once. The sample comprised peripheral blood. These receptors came from a man aged 45-65 years with acute or convalescent COVID-19. CDR3s include the opening cysteine and the closing phenylalanine or tryptophan. A D gene is named only where the DNA matches it firmly. Size values are once, few and many counts, or a class for expanded clones, and some rows have none.

>TRBJ1-2|-|TRBV28|once
TGTGCCAGCAGTCTCTCTCTAGCTCCGGGTGATGATGGCTACACCTTC
CASSLSLAPGDDGYTF
>TRBJ2-2|TRBD1|TRBV11-3|-
TGTGCCCCCATGTTCGGACAGGAGAACACCGGGGAGCTGTTTTTT
CAPMFGQENTGELFF
>TRBJ1-5|-|TRBV5-8|-
TGTGCCAGCAGCCCAGACGGGAATAGCAATCAGCCCCAGCATTTT
CASSPDGNSNQPQHF
>TRBJ2-7|-|TRBV2|-
TGTGCCAGCAAAACCGGGACTCCAAAGCAGTACTTC
CASKTGTPKQYF
>TRBJ1-5|-|TRBV7-2|-
TGTGCCAGCAGCCGAGACACTAATCAGCCCCAGCATTTT
CASSRDTNQPQHF
>TRBJ2-5|-|TRBV27|-
TGTGCCAGCAGTTTATCAGGAGCCTTGGGGGGAGTAGTGACCCAGTACTTC
CASSLSGALGGVVTQYF
>TRBJ2-1|TRBD2|TRBV4-3|-
TGCGCCAGCAGCCAAGATTTACTAGCGGGAGATAATGAGCAGTTCTTC
CASSQDLLAGDNEQFF
>TRBJ1-1|TRBD1|TRBV29-1|-
TGCAGCGCTCTACAGGGGTTCAACACTGAAGCTTTCTTT
CSALQGFNTEAFF
>TRBJ2-1|-|TRBV24-1|-
TGTGCCACCAGTGAAGAGGGCCTAGCTTACAATGAGCAGTTCTTC
CATSEEGLAYNEQFF
>TRBJ2-3|-|TRBV7-8|-
TGTGCCAGCAGCTTAGGAGGCTTAGATACGCAGTATTTT
CASSLGGLDTQYF
>TRBJ1-4|-|TRBV7-9|-
TGTGCCAGCAGCTTTACGGCGGGATTCCCAACTAATGAAAAACTGTTTTTT
CASSFTAGFPTNEKLFF
>TRBJ1-2|-|TRBV28|-
TGTGCCAGCAGACCCACGGGGAGGGATGGCTACACCTTC
CASRPTGRDGYTF
>TRBJ1-6|TRBD1|TRBV10-3|-
TGTGCCATCAGTACCGAGGTTGGGACAGGGGGTAATTCACCCCTCCACTTT
CAISTEVGTGGNSPLHF
>TRBJ1-6|-|TRBV2|-
TGTGCCAGCAGCGCCCGAGGGAAGGATTCACCCCTCCACTTT
CASSARGKDSPLHF
>TRBJ1-5|-|TRBV19|-
TGTGCCAGTAGGGTAGGTCGGGGGTCGTATCAGCCCCAGCATTTT
CASRVGRGSYQPQHF
>TRBJ1-1|-|TRBV19|-
TGTGCCAGTAGTATAGTGGCGGGGTTTCGGGTGAACACTGAAGCTTTCTTT
CASSIVAGFRVNTEAFF
>TRBJ1-5|TRBD1|TRBV6-5|-
TGTGCCAGCAGGTCGACAGGGGTATATCAGCCCCAGCATTTT
CASRSTGVYQPQHF
>TRBJ1-1|-|TRBV7-9|-
TGTGCCAGCAGCTTCGACAGTCCTGAAGCTTTCTTT
CASSFDSPEAFF
>TRBJ1-1|-|TRBV6-2/TRBV6-3|-
TGTGCCAGCAGTTACCAGACAGGTATGAACACTGAAGCTTTCTTT
CASSYQTGMNTEAFF
>TRBJ2-3|-|TRBV28|-
TGTGCCAGCAGTTTACGGCTAGCGATTTTGGCAGATACGCAGTATTTT
CASSLRLAILADTQYF
>TRBJ1-5|-|TRBV6-5|-
TGTGCCAGCAGTTACTCACGGGTGGGCAATCAGCCCCAGCATTTT
CASSYSRVGNQPQHF
>TRBJ2-7|TRBD2|TRBV11-2|-
TGTGCCAGCAGCTTAGGCGGGAGTGGGTACGAGCAGTACTTC
CASSLGGSGYEQYF
>TRBJ2-2|-|TRBV19|-
TGTGCCAGTAGTAGGGGCCAGGCGAACACCGGGGAGCTGTTTTTT
CASSRGQANTGELFF
>TRBJ2-5|TRBD2|TRBV7-7|few
TGTGCCAGCAGCTTCACGGGGGGGCTGGAGACCCAGTACTTC
CASSFTGGLETQYF
>TRBJ1-2|-|TRBV27|-
TGTGCCAGCAGTTTATCGGGGCCCGATTATGGCTACACCTTC
CASSLSGPDYGYTF
>TRBJ1-5|-|TRBV6-8|-
TGTGCCAGCAAAAAGGACCCAGGGGATCAGCCCCAGCATTTT
CASKKDPGDQPQHF
>TRBJ2-7|TRBD1|TRBV18|-
TGTGCCAGCTCACAGGGGGCGAACTCCTACGAGCAGTACTTC
CASSQGANSYEQYF
>TRBJ1-5|-|TRBV6-2/TRBV6-3|-
TGTGCCAGCAGTTCCTACAGGGTCAATCAGCCCCAGCATTTT
CASSSYRVNQPQHF
>TRBJ1-1|-|TRBV12-3/TRBV12-4|-
TGTGCCAGCAGTTCTTTAACTGAAGCTTTCTTT
CASSSLTEAFF
>TRBJ2-7|-|TRBV2|-
TGTGCCAGCAGTACCCGGGGTTGGAAGTACTTC
CASSTRGWKYF
>TRBJ1-2|TRBD1|TRBV6-2/TRBV6-3|-
TGTGCCAGCAGCCGGACAGGGGCCTATGGCTACACCTTC
CASSRTGAYGYTF
>TRBJ2-1|-|TRBV5-1|-
TGCGCCAGCAGCTTGGGTCAGGCCAGCCATGAGCAGTTCTTC
CASSLGQASHEQFF
>TRBJ1-1|TRBD1|TRBV28|-
TGTGCCACCCACCGGGACAGGGTGAGATCTGAAGCTTTCTTT
CATHRDRVRSEAFF
>TRBJ2-7|TRBD1|TRBV5-4|-
TGTGCCAGCAGCTCGACAGGGATCCACGAGCAGTACTTC
CASSSTGIHEQYF
>TRBJ2-6|TRBD1|TRBV9|once
TGTGCCAGCAGCGTAGACGGGACAGCATCAGCTGGGGCCAACGTCCTGACTTTC
CASSVDGTASAGANVLTF
>TRBJ1-5|-|TRBV9|-
TGTGCCAGCAGCGTAGAACGGTATAGCAATCAGCCCCAGCATTTT
CASSVERYSNQPQHF
>TRBJ2-2|-|TRBV9|-
TGTGCCAGCAGCGACAGGTCTAACACCGGGGAGCTGTTTTTT
CASSDRSNTGELFF
>TRBJ2-1|-|TRBV7-8|-
TGTGCCAGCAGCTCGAGAGGGGGTCTAAGCAATGAGCAGTTCTTC
CASSSRGGLSNEQFF
>TRBJ1-5|TRBD1|TRBV7-9|-
TGTGCCAGCAGCCGGACAGGGCTCAATCAGCCCCAGCATTTT
CASSRTGLNQPQHF
>TRBJ2-5|-|TRBV19|-
TGTGCCAGTAGTACCACGGGGAAGTGGGAGAGTCGAGAGACCCAGTACTTC
CASSTTGKWESRETQYF
>TRBJ1-4|-|TRBV6-5|-
TGTGCCAGCAGTTCCCGGACAGCGGTAAATGAAAAACTGTTTTTT
CASSSRTAVNEKLFF
>TRBJ2-7|TRBD2|TRBV3-1/TRBV3-2|-
TGTGCCAGCAGCACGCGGACTAGCCTTAACTCCTACGAGCAGTACTTC
CASSTRTSLNSYEQYF
>TRBJ2-3|TRBD2|TRBV4-3|-
TGCGCCAGCAGCCTGGGCGCAGGAAGCGGGAGGCTGACAGATACGCAGTATTTT
CASSLGAGSGRLTDTQYF